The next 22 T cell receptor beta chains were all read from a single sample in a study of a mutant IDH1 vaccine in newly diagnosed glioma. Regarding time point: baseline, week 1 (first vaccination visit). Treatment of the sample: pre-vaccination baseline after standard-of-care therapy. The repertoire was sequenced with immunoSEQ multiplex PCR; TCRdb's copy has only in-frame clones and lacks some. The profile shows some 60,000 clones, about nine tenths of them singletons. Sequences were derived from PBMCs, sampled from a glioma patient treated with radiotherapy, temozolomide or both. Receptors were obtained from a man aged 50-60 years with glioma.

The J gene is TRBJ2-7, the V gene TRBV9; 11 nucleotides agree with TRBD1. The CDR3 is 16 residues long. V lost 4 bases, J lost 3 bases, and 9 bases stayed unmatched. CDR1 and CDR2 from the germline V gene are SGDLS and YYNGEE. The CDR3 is CASSSPLGTGGYEQYF. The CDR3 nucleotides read TGTGCCAGCAGCTCCCCCCTTGGGACAGGGGGCTACGAGCAGTACTTC.

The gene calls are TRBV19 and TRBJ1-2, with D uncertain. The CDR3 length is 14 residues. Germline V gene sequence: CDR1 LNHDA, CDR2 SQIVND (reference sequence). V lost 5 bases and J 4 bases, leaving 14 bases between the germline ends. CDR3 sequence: CASSALAGVYGYTF. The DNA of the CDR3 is TGTGCCAGTAGTGCCTTGGCCGGGGTCTATGGCTACACCTTC. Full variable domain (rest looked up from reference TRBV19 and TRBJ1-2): DGGITQSPKYLFRKEGQNVTLSCEQNLNHDAMYWYRQDPGQGLRLIYYSQIVNDFQKGDIAEGYSVSREKKESFPLTVTSAQKNPTAFYLCASSALAGVYGYTFGSGTRLTVV.

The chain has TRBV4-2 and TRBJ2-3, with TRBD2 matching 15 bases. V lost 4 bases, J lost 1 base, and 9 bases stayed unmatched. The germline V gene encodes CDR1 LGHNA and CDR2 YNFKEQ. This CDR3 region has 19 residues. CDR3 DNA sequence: TGTGCCAGCAGCCCCCGGACTAGCGGGGGGGGAGGAGGCACAGATACGCAGTATTTT. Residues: CASSPRTSGGGGGTDTQYF.

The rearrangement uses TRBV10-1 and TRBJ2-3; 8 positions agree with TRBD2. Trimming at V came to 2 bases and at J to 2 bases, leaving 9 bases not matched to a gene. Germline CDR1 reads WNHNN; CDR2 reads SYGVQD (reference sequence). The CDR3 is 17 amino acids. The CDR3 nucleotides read TGCGCCAGCAGTGAGCGGGTCGGGGGGGAACACACAGATACGCAGTATTTT. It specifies CASSERVGGEHTDTQYF.

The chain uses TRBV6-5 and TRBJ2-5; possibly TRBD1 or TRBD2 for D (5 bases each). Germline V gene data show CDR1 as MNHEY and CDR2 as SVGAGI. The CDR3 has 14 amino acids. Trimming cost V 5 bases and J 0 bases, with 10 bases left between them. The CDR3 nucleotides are TGTGCCAGCAGTGGGGGATCCCACCAAGAGACCCAGTACTTC. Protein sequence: CASSGGSHQETQYF.

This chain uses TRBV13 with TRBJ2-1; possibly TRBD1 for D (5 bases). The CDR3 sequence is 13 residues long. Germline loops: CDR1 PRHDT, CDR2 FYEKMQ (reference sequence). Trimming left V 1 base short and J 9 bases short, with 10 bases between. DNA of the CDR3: TGTGCCAGCAGCTTAGCCCAGGGTAGTGAGCAGTTCTTC. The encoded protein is CASSLAQGSEQFF.

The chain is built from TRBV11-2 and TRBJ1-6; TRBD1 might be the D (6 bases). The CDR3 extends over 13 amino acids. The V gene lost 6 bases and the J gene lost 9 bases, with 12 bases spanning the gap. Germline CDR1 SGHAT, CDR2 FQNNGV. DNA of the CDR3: TGTGCCAGCAGGAGGGGGTTTGGTTCACCCCTCCACTTT. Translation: CASRRGFGSPLHF.

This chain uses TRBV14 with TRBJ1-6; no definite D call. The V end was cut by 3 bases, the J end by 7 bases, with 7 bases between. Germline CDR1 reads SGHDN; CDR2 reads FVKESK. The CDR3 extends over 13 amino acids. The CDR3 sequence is CASSHNKNSPLHF. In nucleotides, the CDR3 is TGTGCCAGCAGCCATAACAAGAATTCACCCCTCCACTTT.

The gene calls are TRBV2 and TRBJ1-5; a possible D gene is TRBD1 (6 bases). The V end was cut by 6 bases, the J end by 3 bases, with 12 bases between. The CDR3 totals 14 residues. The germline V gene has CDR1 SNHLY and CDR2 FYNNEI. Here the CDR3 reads CASRGTSFNQPQHF. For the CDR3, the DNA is TGTGCCAGCAGGGGGACAAGCTTCAATCAGCCCCAGCATTTT. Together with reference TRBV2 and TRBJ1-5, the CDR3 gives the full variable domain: EPEVTQTPSHQVTQMGQEVILRCVPISNHLYFYWYRQILGQKVEFLVSFYNNEISEKSEIFDDQFSVERPDGSNFTLKIRSTKLEDSAMYFCASRGTSFNQPQHFGDGTRLSIL.

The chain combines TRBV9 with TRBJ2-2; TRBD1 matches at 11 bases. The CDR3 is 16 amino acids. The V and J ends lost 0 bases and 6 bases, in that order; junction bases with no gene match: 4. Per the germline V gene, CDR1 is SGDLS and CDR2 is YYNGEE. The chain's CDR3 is CASSVVGQGGPGELFF. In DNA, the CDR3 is TGTGCCAGCAGCGTAGTGGGACAGGGGGGACCCGGGGAGCTGTTTTTT. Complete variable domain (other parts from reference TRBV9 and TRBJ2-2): DSGVTQTPKHLITATGQRVTLRCSPRSGDLSVYWYQQSLDQGLQFLIQYYNGEERAKGNILERFSAQQFPDLHSELNLSSLELGDSALYFCASSVVGQGGPGELFFGEGSRLTVL.

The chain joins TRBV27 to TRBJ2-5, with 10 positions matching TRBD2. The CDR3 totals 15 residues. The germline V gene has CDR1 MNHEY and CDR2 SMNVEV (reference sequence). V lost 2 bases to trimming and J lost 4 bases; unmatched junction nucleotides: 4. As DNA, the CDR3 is TGTGCCAGCAGTTTAGCCCTAGCGGGAGTAGAGACCCAGTACTTC. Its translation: CASSLALAGVETQYF.

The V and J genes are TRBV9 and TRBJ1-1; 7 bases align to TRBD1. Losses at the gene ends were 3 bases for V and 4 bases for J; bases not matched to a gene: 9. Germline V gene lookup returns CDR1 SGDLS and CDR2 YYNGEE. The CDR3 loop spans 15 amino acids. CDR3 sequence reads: CASSADRAGLTEAFF. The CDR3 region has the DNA TGTGCCAGCAGCGCTGACAGGGCTGGGCTCACTGAAGCTTTCTTT.

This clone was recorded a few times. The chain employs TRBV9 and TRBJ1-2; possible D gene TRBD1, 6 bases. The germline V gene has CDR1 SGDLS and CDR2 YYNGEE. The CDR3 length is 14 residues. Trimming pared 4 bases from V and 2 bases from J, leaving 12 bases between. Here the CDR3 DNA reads TGTGCCAGCAGCTCCCGGACAGCCAACTATGGCTACACCTTC. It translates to CASSSRTANYGYTF.

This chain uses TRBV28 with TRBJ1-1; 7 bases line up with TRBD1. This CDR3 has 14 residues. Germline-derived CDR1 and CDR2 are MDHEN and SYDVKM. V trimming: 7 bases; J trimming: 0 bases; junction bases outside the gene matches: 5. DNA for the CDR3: TGTGCCAGCAACTCGGGACAGCTGAACACTGAAGCTTTCTTT. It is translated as CASNSGQLNTEAFF.

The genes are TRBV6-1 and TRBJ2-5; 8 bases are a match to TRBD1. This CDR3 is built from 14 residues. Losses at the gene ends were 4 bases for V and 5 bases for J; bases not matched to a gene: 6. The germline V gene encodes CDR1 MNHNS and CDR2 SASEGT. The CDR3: CASSGQGTVETQYF. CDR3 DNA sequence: TGTGCCAGCAGTGGACAGGGGACGGTCGAGACCCAGTACTTC.

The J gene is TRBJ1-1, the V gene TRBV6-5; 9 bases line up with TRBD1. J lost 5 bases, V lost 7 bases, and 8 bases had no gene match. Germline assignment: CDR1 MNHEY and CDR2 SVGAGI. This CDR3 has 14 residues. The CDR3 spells CASTLGQGGTEAFF. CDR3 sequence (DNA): TGTGCCAGCACCCTGGGACAGGGTGGGACTGAAGCTTTCTTT.

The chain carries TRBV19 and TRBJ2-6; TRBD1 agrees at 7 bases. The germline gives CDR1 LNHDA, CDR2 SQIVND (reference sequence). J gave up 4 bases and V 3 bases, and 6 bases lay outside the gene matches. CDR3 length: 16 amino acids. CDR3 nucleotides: TGTGCCAGTAGTATCGGCAGGGGGACAGGGGCCAACGTCCTGACTTTC. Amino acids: CASSIGRGTGANVLTF. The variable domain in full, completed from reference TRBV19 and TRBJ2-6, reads DGGITQSPKYLFRKEGQNVTLSCEQNLNHDAMYWYRQDPGQGLRLIYYSQIVNDFQKGDIAEGYSVSREKKESFPLTVTSAQKNPTAFYLCASSIGRGTGANVLTFGAGSRLTVL.

CDR3 DNA: TGTGCCCCACAGGGGAACTATGGCTACACCTTC. Translating gives CAPQGNYGYTF. The chain links TRBV12-5 to TRBJ1-2, with 7 bases aligning to TRBD1. Germline values: CDR1 LGHNT, CDR2 FRNRAP. The CDR3 spans 11 residues.

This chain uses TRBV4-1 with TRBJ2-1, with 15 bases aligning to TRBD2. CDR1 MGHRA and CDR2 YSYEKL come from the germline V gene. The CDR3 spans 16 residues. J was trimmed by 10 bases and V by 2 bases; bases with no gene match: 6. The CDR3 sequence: CASSQLGLAGGLEQFF. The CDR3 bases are TGCGCCAGCAGCCAATTAGGACTAGCGGGGGGGCTAGAGCAGTTCTTC.

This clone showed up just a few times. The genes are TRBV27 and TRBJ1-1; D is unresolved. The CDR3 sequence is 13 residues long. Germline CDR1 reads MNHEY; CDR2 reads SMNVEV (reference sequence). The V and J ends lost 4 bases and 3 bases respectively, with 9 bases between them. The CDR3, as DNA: TGTGCCAGCAGTTATTCCGCGGACACTGAAGCTTTCTTT. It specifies CASSYSADTEAFF.

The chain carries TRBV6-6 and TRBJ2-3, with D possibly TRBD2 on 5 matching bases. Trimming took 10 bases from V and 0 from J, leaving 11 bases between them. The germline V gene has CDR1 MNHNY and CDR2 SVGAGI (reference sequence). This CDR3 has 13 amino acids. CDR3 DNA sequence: TGTGCCACCTCCCGGAGGAGCACAGATACGCAGTATTTT. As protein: CATSRRSTDTQYF.

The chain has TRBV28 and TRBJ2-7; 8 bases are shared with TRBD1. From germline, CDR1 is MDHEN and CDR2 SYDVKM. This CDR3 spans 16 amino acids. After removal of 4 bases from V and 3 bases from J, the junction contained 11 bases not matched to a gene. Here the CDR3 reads CASSSLRTGLIYEQYF. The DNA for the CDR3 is TGTGCCAGCAGTTCCCTTAGGACAGGGCTGATCTACGAGCAGTACTTC.